This record looks at one T cell receptor beta chain sequence and its context. Looked up from germline, CDR1 is MNHEY and CDR2 is SVGAGI. Trimming cost V 4 bases and J 6 bases, with 7 bases left between them. There are 12 residues in the CDR3. The entry originates in a study of blood T cell repertoires in COVID-19. The overall study: From the United States, Italy and Spain came samples of acute and convalescent COVID-19. Sample material is recorded as cDNA or gDNA derived from T cells, B-cell-depleted T cells, or PBMCs.

Per the study methods: Using reference gene primer amplification, nucleated cell counts were estimated. TCRdb's copy holds only in-frame clones and misses some; the assay was immunoSEQ multiplex PCR. The D gene and trimming were derived from the DNA, and the V and J assignments and clone size from that table. Here the sample spans about 22,000 clones, 75% to 95% being singletons. The sequence was obtained from a woman in her 70s with active COVID-19. This chain uses TRBV6-5 with TRBJ2-1; possibly TRBD1 for D (6 bases). Specimen: peripheral blood. This CDR3 reads CASSFRGNEQFF. DNA for the CDR3: TGTGCCAGCAGTTTCAGGGGCAATGAGCAGTTCTTC.